Each of the 5 T cell receptor beta chains below was sequenced from the same sample in a study of vaccination and CD4 T cells after COVID-19. The Oncomine TCR Beta short-read assay was applied to DNA of cultured CD4+ T cells. TCRdb re-derived calls from the PCR reads in MiXCR, one entry per CDR3 protein. The repertoire holds about 11,000 distinct CDR3 sequences, with roughly 58% as singletons. The antigens of these receptors remain unknown. Treatment here: approximately nine-day PBMC culture with coronavirus spike peptide pools or control peptides (ViraFEST assay). What was sequenced was CD4+ T cells from blood, cultured in vitro. The origin of the receptors is a human donor who had recovered from COVID-19.

The CDR3 nucleotides are TGTGCCAGCAGTGAAGGGTCGACAGTCTCCTACAATGAGCAGTTCTTC. Translating it yields CASSEGSTVSYNEQFF. The chain uses TRBV25-1 and TRBJ2-1; perhaps TRBD1 as D (5 bases). Trimming left V 2 bases short and J 0 bases short, with 11 bases between. The CDR3 runs to 16 residues. CDR1 MGHDK and CDR2 SYGVNS come from the germline V gene. The whole variable domain, remainder taken from reference TRBV25-1 and TRBJ2-1, is EADIYQTPRYLVIGTGKKITLECSQTMGHDKMYWYQQDPGMELHLIHYSYGVNSTEKGDLSSESTVSRIRTEHFPLTLESARPSHTSQYLCASSEGSTVSYNEQFFGPGTRLTVL.

This clonotype was observed a few times. V is TRBV6-1 and J is TRBJ1-2, with 7 nucleotides matching TRBD1. The CDR3 loop spans 15 amino acids. The V gene's germline CDR1 is MNHNS and CDR2 SASEGT. Unmatched junction bases numbered 10, after V lost 7 bases and J lost 2 bases. DNA of the CDR3: TGTGCCAGCACGAGTGGGACAGATGAAAACTATGGCTACACCTTC. Translating gives CASTSGTDENYGYTF.

This clonotype was seen only a few times. The chain is built from TRBV19 and TRBJ1-5; tentatively, D is TRBD1 (5 bases). V lost 1 base and J lost 1, with 8 bases in between. The germline gives CDR1 LNHDA, CDR2 SQIVND (reference sequence). The CDR3 is 15 amino acids. The CDR3 DNA follows: TGTGCCAGTAGTATAGTGGGGCAAAGCAATCAGCCCCAGCATTTT. It translates to CASSIVGQSNQPQHF.

The V gene is TRBV7-9, the J gene TRBJ2-1; 10 bases align to TRBD2. V was pared by 1 base and J by 7 bases, with 13 bases of the junction left unmatched. Germline V gene lookup returns CDR1 SEHNR and CDR2 FQNEAQ (reference sequence). The CDR3 contains 18 residues. The CDR3 is CASSLGSAGGPSVNEQFF. In DNA form, the CDR3 reads TGTGCCAGCAGCTTAGGATCAGCGGGAGGGCCATCTGTTAATGAGCAGTTCTTC.

This clonotype showed up just a few times. CDR3 in DNA: TGTGCCAGCATGGTGGGGTATCAGGGAGGAACCTATAATTCACCCCTCCACTTT. Residues: CASMVGYQGGTYNSPLHF. J is TRBJ1-6 and V is TRBV28, with D maybe TRBD1 (5 bases). The germline V gene has CDR1 MDHEN and CDR2 SYDVKM. V lost 7 bases and J lost 2, with 21 bases in between. The length of the CDR3 is 18 residues.